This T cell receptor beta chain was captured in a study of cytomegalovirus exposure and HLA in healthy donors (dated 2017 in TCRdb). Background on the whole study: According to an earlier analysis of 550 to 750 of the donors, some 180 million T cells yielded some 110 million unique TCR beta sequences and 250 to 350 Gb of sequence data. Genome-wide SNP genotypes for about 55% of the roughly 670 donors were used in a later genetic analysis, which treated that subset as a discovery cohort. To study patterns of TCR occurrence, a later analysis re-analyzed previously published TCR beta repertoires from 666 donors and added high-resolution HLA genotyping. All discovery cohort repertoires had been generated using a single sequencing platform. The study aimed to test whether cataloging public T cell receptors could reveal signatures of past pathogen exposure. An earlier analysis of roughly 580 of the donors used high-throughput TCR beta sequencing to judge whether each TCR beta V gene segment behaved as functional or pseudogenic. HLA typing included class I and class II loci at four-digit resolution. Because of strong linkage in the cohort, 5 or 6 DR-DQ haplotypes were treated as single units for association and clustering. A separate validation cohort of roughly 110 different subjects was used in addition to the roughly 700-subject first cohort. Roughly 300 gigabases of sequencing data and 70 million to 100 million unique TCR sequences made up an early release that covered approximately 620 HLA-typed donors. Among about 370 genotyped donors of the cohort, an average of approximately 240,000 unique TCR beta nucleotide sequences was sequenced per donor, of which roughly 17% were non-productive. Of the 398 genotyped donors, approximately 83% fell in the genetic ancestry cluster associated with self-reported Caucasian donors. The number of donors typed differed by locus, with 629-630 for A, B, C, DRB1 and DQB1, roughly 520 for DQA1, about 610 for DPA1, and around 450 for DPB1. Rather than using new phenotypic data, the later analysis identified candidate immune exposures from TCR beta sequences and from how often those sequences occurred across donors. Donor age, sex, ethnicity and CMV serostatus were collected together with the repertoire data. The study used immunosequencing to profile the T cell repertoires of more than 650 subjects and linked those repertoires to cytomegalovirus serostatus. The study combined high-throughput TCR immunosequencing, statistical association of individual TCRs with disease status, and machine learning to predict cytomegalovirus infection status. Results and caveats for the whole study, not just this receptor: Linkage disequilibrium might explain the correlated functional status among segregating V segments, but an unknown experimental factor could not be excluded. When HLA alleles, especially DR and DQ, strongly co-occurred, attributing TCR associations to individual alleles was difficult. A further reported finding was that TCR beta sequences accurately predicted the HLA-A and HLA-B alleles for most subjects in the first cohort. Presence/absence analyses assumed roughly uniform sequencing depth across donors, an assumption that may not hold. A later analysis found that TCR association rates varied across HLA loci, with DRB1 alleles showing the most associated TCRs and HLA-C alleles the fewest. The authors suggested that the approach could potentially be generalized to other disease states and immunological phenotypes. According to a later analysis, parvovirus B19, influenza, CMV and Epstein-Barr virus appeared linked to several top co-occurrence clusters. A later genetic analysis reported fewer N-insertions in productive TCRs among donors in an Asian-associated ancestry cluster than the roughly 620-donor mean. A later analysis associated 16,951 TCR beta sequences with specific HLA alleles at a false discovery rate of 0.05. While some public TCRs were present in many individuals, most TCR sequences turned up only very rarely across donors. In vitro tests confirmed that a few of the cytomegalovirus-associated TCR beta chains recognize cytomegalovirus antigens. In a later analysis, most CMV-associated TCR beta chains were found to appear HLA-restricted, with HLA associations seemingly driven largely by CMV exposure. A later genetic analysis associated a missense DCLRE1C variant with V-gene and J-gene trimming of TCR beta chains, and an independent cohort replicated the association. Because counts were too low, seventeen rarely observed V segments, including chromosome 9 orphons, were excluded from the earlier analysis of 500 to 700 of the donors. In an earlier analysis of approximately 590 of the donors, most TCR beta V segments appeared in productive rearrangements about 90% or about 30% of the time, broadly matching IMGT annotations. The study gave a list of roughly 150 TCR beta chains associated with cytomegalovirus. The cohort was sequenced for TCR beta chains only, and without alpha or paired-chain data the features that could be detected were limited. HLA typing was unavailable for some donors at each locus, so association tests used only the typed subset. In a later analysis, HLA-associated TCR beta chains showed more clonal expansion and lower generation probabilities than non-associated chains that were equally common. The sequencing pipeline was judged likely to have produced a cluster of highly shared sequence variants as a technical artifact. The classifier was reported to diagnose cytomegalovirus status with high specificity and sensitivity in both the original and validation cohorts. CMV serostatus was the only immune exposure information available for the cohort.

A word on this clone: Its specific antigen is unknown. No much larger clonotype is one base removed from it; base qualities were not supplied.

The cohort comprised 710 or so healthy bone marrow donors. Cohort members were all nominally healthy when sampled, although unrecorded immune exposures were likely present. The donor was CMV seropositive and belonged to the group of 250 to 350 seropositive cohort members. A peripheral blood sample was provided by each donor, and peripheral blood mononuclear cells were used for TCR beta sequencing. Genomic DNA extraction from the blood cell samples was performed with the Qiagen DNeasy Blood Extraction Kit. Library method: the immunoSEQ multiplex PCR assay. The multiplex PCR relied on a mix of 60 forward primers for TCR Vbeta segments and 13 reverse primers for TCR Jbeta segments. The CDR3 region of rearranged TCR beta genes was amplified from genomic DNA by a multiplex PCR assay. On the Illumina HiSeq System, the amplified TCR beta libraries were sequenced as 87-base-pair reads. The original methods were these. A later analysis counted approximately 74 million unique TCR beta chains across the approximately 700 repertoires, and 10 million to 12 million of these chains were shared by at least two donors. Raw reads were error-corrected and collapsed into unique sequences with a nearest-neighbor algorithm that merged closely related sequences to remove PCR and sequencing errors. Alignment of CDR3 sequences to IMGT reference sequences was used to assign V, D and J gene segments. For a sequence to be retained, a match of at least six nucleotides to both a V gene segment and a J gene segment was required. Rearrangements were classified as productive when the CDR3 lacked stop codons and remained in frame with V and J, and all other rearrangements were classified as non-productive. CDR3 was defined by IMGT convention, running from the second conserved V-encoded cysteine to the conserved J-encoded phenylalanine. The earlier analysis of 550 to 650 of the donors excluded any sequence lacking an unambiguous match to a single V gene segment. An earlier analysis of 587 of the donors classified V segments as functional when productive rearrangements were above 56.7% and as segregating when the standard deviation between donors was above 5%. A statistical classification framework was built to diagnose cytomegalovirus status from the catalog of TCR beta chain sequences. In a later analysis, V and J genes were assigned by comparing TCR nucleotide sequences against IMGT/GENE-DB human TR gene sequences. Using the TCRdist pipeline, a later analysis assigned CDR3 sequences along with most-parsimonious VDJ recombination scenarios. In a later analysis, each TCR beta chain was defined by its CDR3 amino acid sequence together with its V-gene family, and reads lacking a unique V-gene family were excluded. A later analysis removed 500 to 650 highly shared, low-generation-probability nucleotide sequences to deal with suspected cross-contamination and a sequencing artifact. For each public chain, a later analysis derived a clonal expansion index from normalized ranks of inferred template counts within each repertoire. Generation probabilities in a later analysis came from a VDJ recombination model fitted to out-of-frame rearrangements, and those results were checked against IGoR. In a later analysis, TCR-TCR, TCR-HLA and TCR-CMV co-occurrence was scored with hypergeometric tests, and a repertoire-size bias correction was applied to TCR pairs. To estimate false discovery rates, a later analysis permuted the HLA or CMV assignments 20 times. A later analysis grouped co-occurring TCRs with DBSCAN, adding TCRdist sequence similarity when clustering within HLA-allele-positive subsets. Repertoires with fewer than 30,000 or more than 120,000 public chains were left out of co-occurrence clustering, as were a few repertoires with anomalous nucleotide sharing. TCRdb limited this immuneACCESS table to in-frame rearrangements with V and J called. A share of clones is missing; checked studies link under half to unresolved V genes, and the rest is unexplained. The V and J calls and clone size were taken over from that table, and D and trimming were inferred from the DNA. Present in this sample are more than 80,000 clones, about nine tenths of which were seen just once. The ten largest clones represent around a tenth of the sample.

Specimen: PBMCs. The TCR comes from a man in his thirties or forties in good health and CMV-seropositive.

The CDR3 has the sequence CASSLGWTGGGRVGEKLFF. Read as DNA, the sequence is TGTGCCAGCAGCTTAGGGTGGACAGGGGGCGGACGAGTTGGTGAAAAACTGTTTTTT. Rearrangement joined TRBV7-9 to TRBJ1-4; TRBD1 fits 11 bases in the junction. Its CDR3 holds 19 amino acids, cysteine through phenylalanine. Only the CDR3 region is kept as DNA, spanning 57 bases read in frame from base 1. In the germline V gene (reference sequence), CDR1 corresponds to SEHNR and CDR2 to FQNEAQ. The junction shows trimming of 1 base on V and 7 bases on J, and the gene matches do not reach 14 bases of it.